The 26 T cell receptor beta chains listed next were all sequenced from one sample in a study of OX40 agonist ivuxolimab in advanced cancers. Measured with immunoSEQ multiplex PCR; TCRdb has only the in-frame clones, and not every one. The table has tens of thousands of clones, around nine tenths seen once. The sample was CD4+ or CD8+ T cells sorted from blood, taken in a trial of the OX40 agonist ivuxolimab. The receptors stem from an adult with an advanced solid tumor such as melanoma, head and neck, liver or kidney cancer.

This chain links TRBV5-1 with TRBJ2-5; 13 bases line up with TRBD2. The CDR3 has 18 amino acids. Per the germline V gene, CDR1 is SGHRS and CDR2 is YFSETQ. V shed 0 bases and J 2 bases; nucleotides not matched to a gene: 7. CDR3 sequence reads: CASSLGGLAGVGQETQYF. The CDR3 region has the DNA TGCGCCAGCAGCTTGGGAGGACTAGCGGGAGTAGGTCAAGAGACCCAGTACTTC.

DNA of the CDR3: TGTGCCAGCAGCCAAGACGGGCAGAGCTACGAGCAGTACTTC. It codes for CASSQDGQSYEQYF. The chain has TRBV14 and TRBJ2-7; D is unclear. In germline, CDR1 is SGHDN, CDR2 FVKESK. V was cut by 0 bases and J by 3 bases, with 9 bases left in between. The CDR3 runs to 14 residues.

This clone showed up just once. The J gene is TRBJ1-2, the V gene TRBV28, with 8 bases matching TRBD1. CDR1 and CDR2 from the germline V gene are MDHEN and SYDVKM. The CDR3 loop spans 16 amino acids. CDR3 residues: CAISSPGGAFEGGYTF. The CDR3 nucleotides read TGTGCGATCAGCTCTCCAGGGGGCGCGTTTGAAGGTGGCTACACCTTC.

This sequence joins TRBV29-1 and TRBJ2-7; 11 bases line up with TRBD1. CDR1 and CDR2 from the germline V gene are SQVTM and ANQGSEA. V gave up 4 bases and J gave up 6 bases; unmatched junction bases: 8. The CDR3 runs to 14 residues. DNA of the CDR3: TGCAGCGTTGTAATAGGGACAGGGGGTTTCGAGCAGTACTTC. Translated: CSVVIGTGGFEQYF.

The rearrangement uses TRBV6-5 and TRBJ2-5, with D perhaps assigned TRBD1 or TRBD2 (5 bases each). The V end lost 7 bases, the J end lost 0 bases, and 12 bases lay between the germline ends. In germline, CDR1 is MNHEY, CDR2 SVGAGI. There are 14 residues in the CDR3. CDR3 protein: CASTPGHNQETQYF. CDR3 nucleotide sequence: TGTGCCAGCACTCCGGGGCACAACCAAGAGACCCAGTACTTC.

The J gene is TRBJ2-1, the V gene TRBV5-4; possibly TRBD1 for D (6 bases). The CDR3 is made up of 16 amino acids. Per germline, CDR1 SGHNT and CDR2 YYREEE (reference sequence). The V end was cut by 5 bases, the J end by 1 base, with 16 bases between. CDR3 in amino acids: CASSTGLKGSYNEQFF. CDR3 sequence (DNA): TGTGCCAGCAGTACAGGGTTGAAAGGGTCCTACAATGAGCAGTTCTTC. Together with reference TRBV5-4 and TRBJ2-1, the CDR3 gives the full variable domain: ETGVTQSPTHLIKTRGQQVTLRCSSQSGHNTVSWYQQALGQGPQFIFQYYREEENGRGNFPPRFSGLQFPNYSSELNVNALELDDSALYLCASSTGLKGSYNEQFFGPGTRLTVL.

The chain combines TRBV7-9 with TRBJ2-3; 9 bases are shared with TRBD2. Germline CDR1 is SEHNR and CDR2 is FQNEAQ (reference sequence). The CDR3 has 14 residues. Trimming cost V 7 bases and J 3 bases; bases outside gene matches: 5. CDR3 region: CASTVTSGTDTQYF. CDR3 nucleotide sequence: TGTGCCAGCACCGTGACTAGCGGTACAGATACGCAGTATTTT.

The chain carries TRBV11-2 and TRBJ1-2, with D tentatively TRBD1 (5 bases). V gave up 5 bases and J gave up 6 bases, with 19 bases separating them. CDR1 is SGHAT and CDR2 is FQNNGV in the germline V gene. The CDR3 sequence is 15 residues long. The CDR3 loop reads CASSPTGGGEDGYTF. CDR3 DNA: TGTGCCAGCAGCCCCACGGGGGGAGGGGAGGATGGCTACACCTTC.

V gene TRBV28 combines with J gene TRBJ1-2; weak D call: TRBD1 (5 bases). The CDR3 has 19 amino acids. Germline V CDR1 and CDR2: MDHEN, SYDVKM. V lost 5 bases and J 2 bases, leaving 27 bases between the germline ends. The CDR3, as DNA: TGTGCCAGCAGTCAGCTCGGGGGAGATGCTGCACTTAGGAACTATGGCTACACCTTC. Its translation: CASSQLGGDAALRNYGYTF.

The V gene is TRBV9, the J gene TRBJ2-5; the match to TRBD1 covers 7 bases. V lost 3 bases to trimming and J lost 3 bases; unmatched junction nucleotides: 8. The CDR3 is 15 residues long. Germline CDR1 reads SGDLS; CDR2 reads YYNGEE. The CDR3 protein is CASSAETGIEETQYF. In DNA form, the CDR3 reads TGTGCCAGCAGCGCAGAGACAGGGATCGAAGAGACCCAGTACTTC.

This chain connects TRBV27 to TRBJ1-6; D remains unclear. CDR3 size: 12 residues. Between the trimmed V and J ends, which lost 7 bases and 9 bases, there was a span of 10 bases. Germline V gene sequence: CDR1 MNHEY, CDR2 SMNVEV (reference sequence). This CDR3 is CASKTWGSPLHF. In DNA, the CDR3 is TGTGCCAGCAAGACCTGGGGTTCACCCCTCCACTTT.

The rearrangement links TRBV20-1 to TRBJ2-3; tentative D call: TRBD2 (5 bases). Germline assignment: CDR1 DFQATT and CDR2 SNEGSKA (reference sequence). V lost 6 bases and J lost 5, with 6 bases in between. The length of the CDR3 is 10 residues. This chain's CDR3 is CSAAGDTQYF. DNA for the CDR3: TGCAGTGCGGCGGGAGATACGCAGTATTTT.

V and J are TRBV6-5 and TRBJ1-4, with D unresolved. CDR3 length: 16 amino acids. Germline values: CDR1 MNHEY, CDR2 SVGAGI. The V end was cut by 2 bases, the J end by 7 bases, with 17 bases between. The CDR3 protein is CASSYSPGRAGEKLFF. The CDR3 DNA reads TGTGCCAGCAGTTACAGCCCGGGAAGGGCCGGTGAAAAACTGTTTTTT.

Here the CDR3 reads CSADDPVAFF. Here the CDR3 DNA reads TGCAGTGCAGATGACCCCGTAGCTTTCTTT. The V and J genes are TRBV20-1 and TRBJ1-1; D unresolved. Germline V gives CDR1 DFQATT, CDR2 SNEGSKA (reference sequence). The CDR3 consists of 10 residues. Trimming cost V 6 bases and J 10 bases, with 12 bases left between them.

The genes are TRBV10-3 and TRBJ2-7, with D possibly being TRBD2 (5 bases). Germline CDR1 reads ENHRY; CDR2 reads SYGVKD. Deletions cut 6 bases from V and 0 bases from J, with 12 bases between. The CDR3 sequence is 14 residues long. The CDR3 is CAIRPGIHSYEQYF. CDR3 coding DNA: TGTGCCATCAGGCCCGGGATCCACTCCTACGAGCAGTACTTC.

The chain couples TRBV13 to TRBJ2-1; TRBD1 agrees at 9 bases. Germline lookup yields CDR1 PRHDT and CDR2 FYEKMQ (reference sequence). Trimming at V came to 6 bases and at J to 8 bases, leaving 8 bases not matched to a gene. This CDR3 spans 14 amino acids. The CDR3 loop reads CASRKQGAADEQFF. DNA of the CDR3: TGTGCCAGCAGAAAACAGGGGGCTGCGGATGAGCAGTTCTTC.

The rearrangement uses TRBV5-1 and TRBJ2-1; the D is unclear. Trimming stripped 5 bases from V and 5 bases from J, with 8 bases between. The germline V gene has CDR1 SGHRS and CDR2 YFSETQ. The CDR3 is 12 residues long. CDR3 bases: TGCGCCAGCAGAAACCCTAACAATGAGCAGTTCTTC. Encoded protein: CASRNPNNEQFF.

The chain combines TRBV15 with TRBJ2-7, with D possibly called TRBD1 or TRBD2 (6 bases each). With 0 bases removed from V and 2 bases from J, the gap between germline ends came to 14 bases. CDR3 length equals 16 residues. The germline CDR1 and CDR2 sequences are LNHNV and YYDKDF (reference sequence). Here the CDR3 DNA reads TGTGCCACCAGCAGAGATTACGGGGGCTCTCCCTACGAGCAGTACTTC. Translation: CATSRDYGGSPYEQYF. Filled out from reference TRBV15 and TRBJ2-7, the complete variable domain reads DAMVIQNPRYQVTQFGKPVTLSCSQTLNHNVMYWYQQKSSQAPKLLFHYYDKDFNNEADTPDNFQSRRPNTSFCFLDIRSPGLGDTAMYLCATSRDYGGSPYEQYFGPGTRLTVT.

The gene calls are TRBV9 and TRBJ2-5, with D uncertain. Gene TRBJ2-7 matches the end of the DNA better, so the J call may be wrong. In germline, CDR1 is SGDLS, CDR2 YYNGEE. There are 15 residues in the CDR3. The CDR3 is CASSVSDAAPYEQYF. CDR3 DNA sequence: TGTGCCAGCAGCGTCTCAGACGCGGCCCCCTACGAGCAGTACTTC.

The chain has TRBV20-1 and TRBJ1-4, with no clear D. V was trimmed by 3 bases and J by 8 bases, leaving 7 bases between them. Germline V gene lookup returns CDR1 DFQATT and CDR2 SNEGSKA (reference sequence). The CDR3 runs 11 residues. CDR3 sequence reads: CSASSGEKLFF. In DNA, the CDR3 is TGCAGTGCTAGTTCAGGAGAAAAACTGTTTTTT.

This chain joins TRBV5-6 and TRBJ2-7; 7 positions agree with TRBD1. Germline V CDR1 and CDR2: SGHDT, YYEEEE. The trim removed 4 bases at V and 5 bases at J, leaving 6 bases unmatched. The CDR3 runs 13 residues. The CDR3 region is CASSAQGRNEQYF. CDR3 nucleotides: TGTGCCAGCAGCGCACAGGGGCGAAACGAGCAGTACTTC.

The chain recombines TRBV7-9 with TRBJ2-1; 11 bases are a match to TRBD2. The germline gives CDR1 SEHNR, CDR2 FQNEAQ (reference sequence). V shed 2 bases, J shed 9 bases, and the junction held 18 bases outside the gene matches. This CDR3 spans 19 amino acids. The CDR3 sequence is CASSLSLAGGSKDLGEQFF. CDR3 sequence (DNA): TGTGCCAGCAGCTTATCGCTAGCGGGAGGCTCTAAGGATTTGGGTGAGCAGTTCTTC. Combining the CDR3 with reference TRBV7-9 and TRBJ2-1 gives the whole variable domain DTGVSQNPRHKITKRGQNVTFRCDPISEHNRLYWYRQTLGQGPEFLTYFQNEAQLEKSRLLSDRFSAERPKGSFSTLEIQRTEQGDSAMYLCASSLSLAGGSKDLGEQFFGPGTRLTVL.

The DNA for the CDR3 is TGCAGCGTTGAAGATCTCGCAGGGAAGCAAGATACGCAGTATTTT. Protein: CSVEDLAGKQDTQYF. The chain has TRBV29-1 and TRBJ2-3, with D possibly matching TRBD1 (5 bases). Trimming removed 0 bases from V and 5 bases from J, with 15 bases in between. The CDR3 contains 15 residues. CDR1 is SQVTM and CDR2 is ANQGSEA in the germline V gene.

This clone was picked up one time. The chain is built from TRBV11-2 and TRBJ2-7; maybe TRBD2 (6 bases). The CDR3 runs 16 residues. The germline CDR1 and CDR2 sequences are SGHAT and FQNNGV. Trimming took off 1 base at V and 3 bases at J, with 16 bases between the two ends. The CDR3 loop is CASSLVWREDFYEQYF. CDR3 nucleotides: TGTGCCAGCAGCTTAGTCTGGCGGGAAGACTTCTACGAGCAGTACTTC.

In the case of this clone: The same CDR3 is also encoded by other DNA sequences in this sample. The chain couples TRBV27 to TRBJ2-7; TRBD1 matches 8 bases. J lost 3 bases, V lost 2 bases, and 0 bases had no gene match. Germline CDR1 and CDR2: MNHEY and SMNVEV (reference sequence). This CDR3 has 13 residues. CDR3 coding DNA: TGTGCCAGCAGTTTAACAGGGGGCTACGAGCAGTACTTC. This encodes CASSLTGGYEQYF.

The chain carries TRBV11-2 and TRBJ1-1, with D possibly being TRBD1 (5 bases). The CDR3 is made up of 14 amino acids. Germline V CDR1 and CDR2: SGHAT, FQNNGV. V lost 1 base and J 4 bases, leaving 10 bases between the germline ends. Written as DNA, the CDR3 is TGTGCCAGCAGCTTAGGGGGGATGAGCACTGAAGCTTTCTTT. It specifies CASSLGGMSTEAFF.